A selection of T cell receptor beta chains follows, all from one sample in a study of radiation and T cells in renal cell carcinoma. Some clones are missing from TCRdb's copy, which holds only in-frame ones; the method was immunoSEQ multiplex PCR. The sample has 95,000 or so clones; about 86% are singletons. Sequenced material: blood, taken from a patient whose treatment included radiotherapy and nephrectomy. The receptors were gathered from a man between 50 and 59 years old with renal cell carcinoma. The conserved cysteine and the conserved F or W are not part of the CDR3 here. Fields, in order: J gene, V gene, CDR3 protein.

TRBJ1-2,TRBV6-4,ASSVVGERGGYT
TRBJ1-1,TRBV10-3,AISAQRNTEAF
TRBJ2-3,TRBV9,ASSVGGTLSTDTQY
TRBJ1-5,TRBV30,AWNSKKTGGQPQH
TRBJ2-5,TRBV4-3,ASSPAGTGVLRGETQY
TRBJ2-7,TRBV7-8,ASSLDGRGIPYEQY
TRBJ2-1,TRBV5-6,ASSLVLAGLSYNEQF
TRBJ2-1,TRBV7-2,ASSIQGNEQF
TRBJ2-7,TRBV19,ASSSSRGGDDEQY
TRBJ1-2,TRBV5-1,ASSLSPGEAYGYT
TRBJ2-3,TRBV18,ASSPLSFRGTDTQY
TRBJ2-3,TRBV5-1,ASSQPPDTQY
TRBJ2-7,TRBV5-1,ASSWGGGQGYYEQY